This entry lists 27 T cell receptor beta chains sequenced from one sample in a study of identical twins. TCRdb ran MiXCR on the 5' RACE reads and lists one entry per CDR3 protein. The sample records 450,000 to 650,000 distinct CDR3 sequences, 9.5% to 10% being singletons. The sample was also reused in another study, on yellow fever vaccine responses in identical twins.

The sequenced sample was PBMCs. All receptors come from a woman aged 18-29 years in good health.

In this sample, this clonotype turned up a few times. This chain connects TRBV15 to TRBJ2-7, with 11 bases fitting TRBD2. The germline V gene has CDR1 LNHNV and CDR2 YYDKDF (reference sequence). This CDR3 is built from 18 residues. Trimming cost V 3 bases and J 6 bases; bases outside gene matches: 16. The CDR3 DNA follows: TGTGCCACCAGCAGCCACCCACTAACTAGCGGGAGTACCTTCGAGCAGTACTTC. It specifies CATSSHPLTSGSTFEQYF.

In its sample, this clonotype was seen many times. V usage is TRBV19 and J usage is TRBJ2-1; D may be TRBD1 (6 bases). Per germline, CDR1 LNHDA and CDR2 SQIVND (reference sequence). Trimming shortened V by 7 bases and J by 3 bases, and 16 bases separated the two germline ends. The CDR3 has 15 residues. The CDR3 nucleotides read TGTGCCAGTATTCCCTCAGGGGATATCTACAATGAGCAGTTCTTC. This encodes CASIPSGDIYNEQFF.

The sample holds a few counts of this clonotype. The CDR3 loop reads CASSRGLAGDRETQYF. The CDR3 coding sequence is TGTGCCAGCAGCCGGGGACTAGCGGGAGATCGAGAGACCCAGTACTTC. The chain links TRBV14 to TRBJ2-5; 14 positions agree with TRBD2. The CDR3 runs 16 residues. CDR1 SGHDN and CDR2 FVKESK come from the germline V gene. V lost 4 bases, J lost 4 bases, and 5 bases stayed unmatched.

This clonotype appeared many times. The V call is TRBV28, the J call TRBJ2-7; the D call may be TRBD1 or TRBD2 (5 bases each). The CDR3 has 13 residues. With 8 bases removed from V and 4 bases from J, the gap between germline ends came to 15 bases. Germline lookup yields CDR1 MDHEN and CDR2 SYDVKM. The CDR3 protein is CASGGGGGYEQYF. The CDR3 region has the DNA TGTGCCAGCGGTGGGGGTGGGGGATACGAGCAGTACTTC.

The CDR3 sequence: CASYSGDREPNEQFF. CDR3 in DNA: TGCGCCAGCTACAGCGGGGACAGGGAGCCCAATGAGCAGTTCTTC. The rearrangement uses TRBV5-1 and TRBJ2-1, with 9 bases lining up with TRBD1. V was clipped by 7 bases and J by 6 bases; unmatched bases: 11. Looked up from germline, CDR1 is SGHRS and CDR2 is YFSETQ. The CDR3 loop spans 15 amino acids.

This clonotype was picked up many times. The chain recombines TRBV12-3 or TRBV12-4 with TRBJ2-1; 10 nucleotides line up with TRBD2. The ends lost 1 base at V and 15 bases at J; junction bases unmatched: 9. The CDR3 loop spans 14 amino acids. The CDR3 DNA sequence: TGTGCCAGCAGTTTAGGTGGAGCGGGAGGGCCTATGTTCTTC. Translation: CASSLGGAGGPMFF.

This clonotype was counted ten times or more. The V call is TRBV7-8, the J call TRBJ2-5, with D unresolved. The CDR3 is made up of 15 amino acids. V was pared by 1 base and J by 4 bases, with 13 bases between. Germline-derived CDR1 and CDR2 are SGHVS and FQNEAQ. This CDR3 is CASSLGWSSGETQYF. The CDR3 DNA reads TGTGCCAGCAGCTTAGGATGGTCTTCGGGAGAGACCCAGTACTTC. Full variable domain (rest looked up from reference TRBV7-8 and TRBJ2-5): GAGVSQSPRYKVAKRGQDVALRCDPISGHVSLFWYQQALGQGPEFLTYFQNEAQLDKSGLPSDRFFAERPEGSVSTLKIQRTQQEDSAVYLCASSLGWSSGETQYFGPGTRLLVL.

CDR3 DNA sequence: TGTGCCTGGTGTAGCGGGGCATGCGGGGAGCTGTTTTTT. Its protein is CAWCSGACGELFF. This sequence joins TRBV30 and TRBJ2-2; 8 bases are a match to TRBD2. The CDR3 is 13 amino acids. CDR1 is GTSNPN and CDR2 is SVGIG in the germline V gene (reference sequence). V shed 5 bases, J shed 7 bases, and the junction held 6 bases outside the gene matches.

DNA of the CDR3: TGTGCCAGCAGTTACTCGCCAACAGGGGACGAGCAGTACTTC. Translation gives CASSYSPTGDEQYF. The V gene is TRBV6-5, the J gene TRBJ2-7, with TRBD1 matching over 7 bases. Germline trimming cut 0 bases from V and 5 bases from J; bases unmatched to any gene: 4. In germline, CDR1 is MNHEY, CDR2 SVGAGI. The CDR3 has 14 residues.

There are a few counts of this clonotype. The chain is built from TRBV6-1 and TRBJ2-7, with 9 bases aligning to TRBD2. V lost 4 bases to trimming and J lost 2 bases; unmatched junction nucleotides: 6. Germline loops: CDR1 MNHNS, CDR2 SASEGT. The CDR3 runs to 15 residues. CDR3 DNA: TGTGCCAGCAGTGCAATAGCGGGGGCAACCTACGAGCAGTACTTC. The encoded protein is CASSAIAGATYEQYF.

This clonotype was seen more than once but under ten times. The V gene is TRBV30, the J gene TRBJ1-1; tentatively, D is TRBD1 (6 bases). The V end was cut by 4 bases, the J end by 0 bases, with 9 bases between. CDR1 and CDR2 (germline): GTSNPN, SVGIG (reference sequence). The CDR3 length is 13 residues. The CDR3 sequence is CAWMGAMNTEAFF. The CDR3 DNA reads as TGTGCCTGGATGGGGGCCATGAACACTGAAGCTTTCTTT.

The chain has TRBV5-4 and TRBJ2-3; 8 bases map to TRBD1. CDR3 length equals 14 residues. V lost 1 base, J lost 5 bases, and 3 bases stayed unmatched. The V gene's germline CDR1 is SGHNT and CDR2 YYREEE (reference sequence). The CDR3 loop reads CASSLQGAKDTQYF. CDR3 in DNA: TGTGCCAGCAGCTTGCAGGGGGCGAAAGATACGCAGTATTTT.

The CDR3 loop reads CASSLDTAYEQYF. CDR3 sequence (DNA): TGCGCCAGCAGCCTAGACACTGCCTACGAGCAGTACTTC. This rearrangement joins TRBV5-1 to TRBJ2-7; D gene ambiguous. Germline V gives CDR1 SGHRS, CDR2 YFSETQ. This CDR3 contains 13 residues. The V end lost 4 bases, the J end lost 2 bases, and 10 bases lay between the germline ends.

The chain links TRBV5-1 to TRBJ2-3, with TRBD2 identical over 10 bases. The V gene's germline CDR1 is SGHRS and CDR2 YFSETQ. The CDR3 is 17 amino acids. V lost 0 bases and J lost 6; bases outside the gene matches: 10. The CDR3 DNA sequence: TGCGCCAGCAGCTTGGGACTAGCGGGTTCACGAGGGGATACGCAGTATTTT. Protein product: CASSLGLAGSRGDTQYF.

The chain uses TRBV11-2 and TRBJ2-1, with TRBD1 matching 9 bases. There are 17 residues in the CDR3. Per the germline V gene, CDR1 is SGHAT and CDR2 is FQNNGV. V lost 6 bases and J lost 2; bases outside the gene matches: 11. The CDR3 bases are TGTGCCAGCAGAAGACTACCGGGACAGGGCGCCTACAATGAGCAGTTCTTC. Its translation: CASRRLPGQGAYNEQFF.

This clonotype has at least ten counts. J is TRBJ2-1 and V is TRBV4-1; 9 bases agree with TRBD2. Germline V gene data show CDR1 as MGHRA and CDR2 as YSYEKL. Losses at the gene ends were 3 bases for V and 6 bases for J; bases not matched to a gene: 24. CDR3 size: 21 residues. The CDR3 spells CASSQLTGGSGGSLPLNEQFF. Written as DNA, the CDR3 is TGCGCCAGCAGCCAGCTTACCGGAGGGAGCGGGGGGTCCTTACCTCTCAATGAGCAGTTCTTC.

This clonotype was detected a few times. The chain carries TRBV5-1 and TRBJ2-5, with D hard to call. The length of the CDR3 is 16 residues. Looked up from germline, CDR1 is SGHRS and CDR2 is YFSETQ. The V gene lost 2 bases and the J gene lost 0 bases, with 14 bases spanning the gap. The CDR3 loop reads CASSFLSESYQETQYF. In nucleotides, the CDR3 is TGCGCCAGCAGCTTTCTTTCAGAATCGTACCAAGAGACCCAGTACTTC.

There are many counts of this clonotype. The gene calls are TRBV7-9 and TRBJ2-7; 9 positions match TRBD1. CDR1 is SEHNR and CDR2 is FQNEAQ in the germline V gene (reference sequence). J was trimmed by 2 bases and V by 3 bases; bases with no gene match: 2. This CDR3 region has 14 residues. The CDR3 bases are TGTGCCAGCAGCTTCGGACAGGGGCCCTACGAGCAGTACTTC. It translates to CASSFGQGPYEQYF.

The CDR3 protein is CASSHLQGTGELFF. Here the CDR3 DNA reads TGTGCCAGCAGCCACCTACAGGGCACCGGGGAGCTGTTTTTT. The rearrangement uses TRBV4-2 and TRBJ2-2, with a tentative D call TRBD1 (6 bases). Deletions cut 3 bases from V and 4 bases from J, with 9 bases between. The germline V gene has CDR1 LGHNA and CDR2 YNFKEQ. This CDR3 has 14 amino acids.

The genes are TRBV9 and TRBJ2-7, with D possibly being TRBD2 (6 bases). V was clipped by 0 bases and J by 3 bases, with 10 bases between them. The germline V gene encodes CDR1 SGDLS and CDR2 YYNGEE. The CDR3 is 14 amino acids. CDR3 nucleotide sequence: TGTGCCAGCAGCGTAGGAGGAGGGATCTACGAGCAGTACTTC. It specifies CASSVGGGIYEQYF. Full variable domain (missing parts from reference TRBV9 and TRBJ2-7): DSGVTQTPKHLITATGQRVTLRCSPRSGDLSVYWYQQSLDQGLQFLIQYYNGEERAKGNILERFSAQQFPDLHSELNLSSLELGDSALYFCASSVGGGIYEQYFGPGTRLTVT.

This clonotype was seen more than once but under ten times. The rearrangement links TRBV20-1 to TRBJ2-2, with a tentative D call TRBD2 (6 bases). The CDR3 runs to 15 residues. V lost 3 bases and J 4 bases, leaving 15 bases between the germline ends. The germline V gene encodes CDR1 DFQATT and CDR2 SNEGSKA (reference sequence). The CDR3 bases are TGCAGTGCTAGTCCCGCGGGGCGATCCACCGGGGAGCTGTTTTTT. Translated, it gives CSASPAGRSTGELFF.

This clonotype was found many times. V gene TRBV3-1 combines with J gene TRBJ2-3, with 7 bases identical to TRBD2. Germline CDR1 and CDR2: LGHDT and YNNKEL (reference sequence). The CDR3 is 16 residues long. V shed 1 base and J 0 bases; nucleotides not matched to a gene: 4. The CDR3 nucleotides are TGTGCCAGCAGCCAAGCGGGAGGTGCTAGCACAGATACGCAGTATTTT. It translates to CASSQAGGASTDTQYF.

The chain joins TRBV28 to TRBJ2-2; D is ambiguous. Germline CDR1 reads MDHEN; CDR2 reads SYDVKM. The V and J ends lost 4 bases and 8 bases respectively, with 8 bases between them. The CDR3 contains 12 residues. CDR3 region: CASSSPGGELFF. The CDR3 DNA reads as TGTGCCAGCAGTTCTCCCGGAGGGGAGCTGTTTTTT.

This clonotype has a count of ten or more. The V call is TRBV7-9, the J call TRBJ2-1; D is unresolved. CDR1 and CDR2 from the germline V gene are SEHNR and FQNEAQ (reference sequence). This CDR3 is built from 13 residues. Trimming cost V 1 base and J 10 bases, with 11 bases left between them. The CDR3 loop is CASSLGLPREQFF. CDR3 in DNA: TGTGCCAGCAGCTTAGGGCTCCCGAGGGAGCAGTTCTTC.

The chain has TRBV7-2 and TRBJ2-5; 7 bases match TRBD1. CDR3 length equals 14 residues. J was trimmed by 5 bases and V by 6 bases; bases with no gene match: 9. Germline V gives CDR1 SGHTA, CDR2 FQGNSA. The CDR3 nucleotides are TGTGCCAGCAGTTCCCACAGGGGCGGGGAGACCCAGTACTTC. Protein product: CASSSHRGGETQYF.

This clonotype has just a few counts. The chain couples TRBV27 to TRBJ2-2; TRBD1 or TRBD2 may be the D gene (5 bases each). Trimming took off 5 bases at V and 7 bases at J, with 20 bases between the two ends. Germline CDR1 reads MNHEY; CDR2 reads SMNVEV (reference sequence). This CDR3 has 16 residues. CDR3 in DNA: TGTGCCAGCAGTCTCCTCGTCCGGGACCCCGGCGGGGAGCTGTTTTTT. Its protein product is CASSLLVRDPGGELFF.

This clonotype has ten or more counts. The rearrangement links TRBV12-3 or TRBV12-4 to TRBJ2-3; 7 nucleotides align to TRBD2. The ends lost 6 bases at V and 6 bases at J; junction bases unmatched: 6. The CDR3 totals 13 residues. CDR3 sequence reads: CASSNSGGDTQYF. CDR3 DNA: TGTGCCAGCAGCAATTCCGGGGGGGATACGCAGTATTTT.